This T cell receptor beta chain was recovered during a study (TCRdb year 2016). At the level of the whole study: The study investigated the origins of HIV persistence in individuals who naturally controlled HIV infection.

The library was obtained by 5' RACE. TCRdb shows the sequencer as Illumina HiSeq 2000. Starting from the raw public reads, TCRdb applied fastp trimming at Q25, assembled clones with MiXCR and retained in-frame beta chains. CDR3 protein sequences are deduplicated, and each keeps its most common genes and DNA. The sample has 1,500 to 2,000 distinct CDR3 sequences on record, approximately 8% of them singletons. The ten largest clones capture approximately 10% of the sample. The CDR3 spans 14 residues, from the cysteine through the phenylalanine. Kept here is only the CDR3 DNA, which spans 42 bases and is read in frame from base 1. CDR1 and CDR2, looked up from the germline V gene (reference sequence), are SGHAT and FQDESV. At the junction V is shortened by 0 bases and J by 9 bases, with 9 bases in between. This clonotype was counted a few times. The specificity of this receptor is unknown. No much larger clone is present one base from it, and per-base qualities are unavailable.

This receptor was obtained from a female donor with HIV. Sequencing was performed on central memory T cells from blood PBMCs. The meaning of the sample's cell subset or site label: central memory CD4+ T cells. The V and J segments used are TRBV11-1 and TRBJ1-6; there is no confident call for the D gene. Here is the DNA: TGTGCCAGCAGCTTAGCGGACCGTGGTTCACCCCTCCACTTT. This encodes CASSLADRGSPLHF.